This T cell receptor beta chain comes out of a study of blood T cell repertoires in COVID-19. Overall study: Sites across the United States, Italy and Spain contributed samples from acute and convalescent COVID-19.

All enrollees were about 18 to 100 years old and from under 25 US areas. Donors of Cohort 3 who recovered were those that had two negative PCRs, clearance, or symptom resolution. Germline CDR1 reads SGHAT; CDR2 reads FQNNGV. The CDR3 loop spans 13 amino acids. Losses at the gene ends were 2 bases for V and 4 bases for J; bases not matched to a gene: 0. This clone was counted a few times. Repertoires were generated with immunoSEQ multiplex PCR, while TCRdb's copy carries only in-frame clones and drops some. The sample yields 110,000 to 150,000 clones, more than 75% seen once. Sequencing was carried out using PBMCs or T cells enriched from blood (not recorded which). This receptor was taken from a woman between 45 and 65 years old who had recovered from COVID-19. J is TRBJ1-1 and V is TRBV11-2, with TRBD1 matching 8 bases. The CDR3, as DNA: TGTGCCAGCAGCTTAACAGGGGGCACTGAAGCTTTCTTT. It yields the protein CASSLTGGTEAFF.